The T cell receptor beta chain under discussion was sequenced for a study of blood T cell repertoires in COVID-19. Donors in Cohort 3 counted as recovered after two negative PCRs, clearance, or symptom resolution. This CDR3 comprises 12 residues. The V gene lost 6 bases and the J gene lost 4 bases, with 9 bases spanning the gap. Germline V gene lookup returns CDR1 LNHDA and CDR2 SQIVND (reference sequence). Some clones are missing from TCRdb's copy, which holds only in-frame ones; the method was immunoSEQ multiplex PCR. The data contain approximately 200,000 clones, 85% of them singletons. The receptor was isolated from a man between 35 and 55 years old who had recovered from COVID-19. J is TRBJ1-1 and V is TRBV19; D remains ambiguous. Sequencing was performed on PBMCs or T cells enriched from blood (not recorded which). DNA for the CDR3: TGTGCCAGTAGGGAGGTCGGCACTGAAGCTTTCTTT. It translates to CASREVGTEAFF. Full variable domain (missing parts from reference TRBV19 and TRBJ1-1): DGGITQSPKYLFRKEGQNVTLSCEQNLNHDAMYWYRQDPGQGLRLIYYSQIVNDFQKGDIAEGYSVSREKKESFPLTVTSAQKNPTAFYLCASREVGTEAFFGQGTRLTVV.